These 19 T cell receptor beta chains were all obtained from the same sample, sequenced in a study of T-cell memory formation after mild COVID-19. TCRdb re-analysed the 5' RACE reads in MiXCR, keeping a single row per CDR3 protein. Of 350,000 to 500,000 distinct CDR3 sequences listed, 15% to 20% are singletons. Material: PBMCs or a T cell subset sorted from them (not recorded which). These receptor sequences come from an adult woman who had mild COVID-19 (a few samples of this study predate the infection). Cell type and time point are not known.

This clonotype has just a few counts. The chain couples TRBV3-1 to TRBJ1-1, with D uncertain. V was cut by 2 bases and J by 11 bases, with 15 bases left in between. Per germline, CDR1 LGHDT and CDR2 YNNKEL (reference sequence). The CDR3 is made up of 13 amino acids. In DNA form, the CDR3 reads TGTGCCAGCAGCCAAACCCTGTCCCGAGCGGCTTTCTTT. Protein sequence: CASSQTLSRAAFF.

The chain is built from TRBV7-9 and TRBJ2-7; 9 bases agree with TRBD2. Trimming removed 2 bases from V and 5 bases from J; junction bases left unmatched: 10. The CDR3 loop spans 16 amino acids. Per the germline V gene, CDR1 is SEHNR and CDR2 is FQNEAQ (reference sequence). CDR3: CASSLRREGPWDEQYF. CDR3 sequence (DNA): TGTGCCAGCAGCTTAAGGCGGGAGGGCCCTTGGGACGAGCAGTACTTC.

The rearrangement joins TRBV6-5 to TRBJ1-1, with TRBD1 identical over 7 bases. The CDR3 extends over 16 amino acids. V lost 5 bases to trimming and J lost 1 base; unmatched junction nucleotides: 10. Germline CDR1 is MNHEY and CDR2 is SVGAGI. This CDR3 is CASSDRQGGENTEAFF. The CDR3 coding sequence is TGTGCCAGCAGTGACCGACAGGGCGGGGAGAACACTGAAGCTTTCTTT.

The genes are TRBV5-1 and TRBJ2-5; 8 bases line up with TRBD2. This CDR3 is 16 amino acids long. The V and J ends lost 0 bases and 2 bases, in that order; junction bases with no gene match: 6. CDR1 and CDR2 (germline): SGHRS, YFSETQ. The CDR3 DNA is TGCGCCAGCAGCTTGGGGCTAGCGGGCCAGCAAGAGACCCAGTACTTC. Translating it yields CASSLGLAGQQETQYF.

This clonotype was detected a few times. This chain joins TRBV7-6 and TRBJ1-1; D perhaps matches TRBD1 (5 bases). This CDR3 comprises 15 residues. V was trimmed by 1 base and J by 0 bases, leaving 9 bases between them. Germline V lookup: CDR1 SGHVS, CDR2 FNYEAQ. The DNA for the CDR3 is TGTGCCAGCAGCTTAGGGGACGGGTTGAACACTGAAGCTTTCTTT. This codes for CASSLGDGLNTEAFF.

V gene TRBV7-2 combines with J gene TRBJ2-7; TRBD2 matches 10 bases. The length of the CDR3 is 21 residues. CDR1 and CDR2 from the germline V gene are SGHTA and FQGNSA. After removal of 3 bases from V and 0 bases from J, the junction contained 20 bases not matched to a gene. CDR3 protein: CASSFGPLGSGLAPSSYEQYF. In DNA form, the CDR3 reads TGTGCCAGCAGCTTTGGGCCCCTAGGATCGGGACTAGCGCCTAGCTCCTACGAGCAGTACTTC.

Only a few counts were recorded for this clonotype. V usage is TRBV3-1 and J usage is TRBJ2-5; no reliable D call. The length of the CDR3 is 12 residues. CDR1 and CDR2 (germline): LGHDT, YNNKEL (reference sequence). The V end lost 0 bases, the J end lost 5 bases, and 4 bases lay between the germline ends. The CDR3 reads CASSQESETQYF. CDR3 in DNA: TGTGCCAGCAGCCAAGAATCCGAGACCCAGTACTTC.

The J gene is TRBJ1-6, the V gene TRBV25-1; TRBD1 matches 7 bases. Germline values: CDR1 MGHDK, CDR2 SYGVNS. V shed 2 bases and J 15 bases; nucleotides not matched to a gene: 4. The CDR3 runs to 12 residues. CDR3: CASSEDRAHLHF. As DNA, the CDR3 is TGTGCCAGCAGTGAAGACAGGGCCCACCTCCACTTT. Using reference TRBV25-1 and TRBJ1-6 for the parts outside the CDR3, the full variable domain is EADIYQTPRYLVIGTGKKITLECSQTMGHDKMYWYQQDPGMELHLIHYSYGVNSTEKGDLSSESTVSRIRTEHFPLTLESARPSHTSQYLCASSEDRAHLHFGNGTRLTVT.

In nucleotides, the CDR3 is TGTGCCACCAGGGACAGAATGAACACTGAAGCTTTCTTT. Translation: CATRDRMNTEAFF. The chain couples TRBV24-1 to TRBJ1-1; tentatively, D is TRBD1 (6 bases). This CDR3 has 13 residues. The V gene lost 7 bases and the J gene lost 0 bases, with 8 bases spanning the gap. In germline, CDR1 is KGHDR, CDR2 SFDVKD.

This clonotype was seen more than once but under ten times. The chain uses TRBV4-1 and TRBJ2-5; D is possibly TRBD2 (5 bases). The CDR3 has 14 residues. V shed 4 bases and J shed 2 bases, with 11 bases lying between them. The germline CDR1 and CDR2 sequences are MGHRA and YSYEKL. Here the CDR3 DNA reads TGCGCCAGCAGCCGTCCCGGAGGTCAAGAGACCCAGTACTTC. This gives the protein CASSRPGGQETQYF.

This chain connects TRBV7-9 to TRBJ2-7; D might be TRBD1 (5 bases). The CDR3 totals 12 residues. V dropped 1 base and J dropped 5 bases, with 6 bases sitting between them. The germline gives CDR1 SEHNR, CDR2 FQNEAQ (reference sequence). CDR3 nucleotide sequence: TGTGCCAGCAGCTTAGAAGGGGACGAGCAGTACTTC. This gives the protein CASSLEGDEQYF.

J is TRBJ2-3 and V is TRBV4-2; 14 nucleotides match TRBD2. CDR3 length: 18 residues. V lost 0 bases to trimming and J lost 5 bases; unmatched junction nucleotides: 7. From germline, CDR1 is LGHNA and CDR2 YNFKEQ. CDR3 in amino acids: CASSQDSTSGRAGDTQYF. The CDR3 coding sequence is TGTGCCAGCAGCCAAGATTCGACTAGCGGGAGGGCCGGAGATACGCAGTATTTT.

The chain combines TRBV7-2 with TRBJ2-3; the D gene is possibly TRBD2 (6 bases). Germline CDR1 reads SGHTA; CDR2 reads FQGNSA. V dropped 4 bases and J dropped 2 bases, with 10 bases sitting between them. This CDR3 region has 14 residues. The CDR3 loop reads CASSSGLTTDTQYF. CDR3 DNA: TGTGCCAGCAGCTCGGGACTCACCACAGATACGCAGTATTTT.

The chain combines TRBV5-5 with TRBJ1-5; D gene ambiguous. Germline values: CDR1 SGHKS, CDR2 YYEKEE (reference sequence). CDR3 length: 13 amino acids. V was trimmed by 0 bases and J by 6 bases, leaving 7 bases between them. This CDR3 reads CASSLVLTQPQHF. The CDR3 DNA reads TGTGCCAGCAGCTTGGTGCTAACTCAGCCCCAGCATTTT. The full variable domain, in which reference TRBV5-5 and TRBJ1-5 provide the parts outside the CDR3, is DAGVTQSPTHLIKTRGQQVTLRCSPISGHKSVSWYQQVLGQGPQFIFQYYEKEERGRGNFPDRFSARQFPNYSSELNVNALLLGDSALYLCASSLVLTQPQHFGDGTRLSIL.

The J gene is TRBJ2-5, the V gene TRBV9; 7 bases are a match to TRBD1. This CDR3 comprises 13 residues. Germline CDR1 and CDR2: SGDLS and YYNGEE. J lost 5 bases, V lost 4 bases, and 5 bases had no gene match. CDR3 residues: CASSRDSWETQYF. As DNA, the CDR3 is TGTGCCAGCAGCCGGGACAGTTGGGAGACCCAGTACTTC.

V is TRBV20-1 and J is TRBJ2-4; weak D call: TRBD2 (6 bases). CDR1 and CDR2 from the germline V gene are DFQATT and SNEGSKA (reference sequence). Trimming removed 6 bases from V and 6 bases from J, with 15 bases in between. The CDR3 loop spans 13 amino acids. The CDR3 reads CSAPGGAGNIQYF. The DNA of the CDR3 is TGCAGTGCCCCTGGAGGGGCGGGAAACATTCAGTACTTC.

This chain uses TRBV5-1 with TRBJ2-3; 14 bases are shared with TRBD2. The germline V gene has CDR1 SGHRS and CDR2 YFSETQ. With 4 bases clipped from V and 5 bases from J, the junction kept 6 bases outside the gene matches. The CDR3 covers 16 residues. The CDR3 region is CASSPRTSGGIDTQYF. The CDR3 DNA follows: TGCGCCAGCAGCCCTCGGACTAGCGGGGGGATAGATACGCAGTATTTT.

This clonotype was seen a few times. The chain links TRBV5-1 to TRBJ2-6, with D possibly TRBD2 on 6 matching bases. The CDR3 runs to 15 residues. The V end lost 4 bases, the J end lost 2 bases, and 10 bases lay between the germline ends. Per germline, CDR1 SGHRS and CDR2 YFSETQ. CDR3 amino acids: CASSGGITGANVLTF. CDR3 sequence (DNA): TGCGCCAGCAGCGGCGGGATCACTGGGGCCAACGTCCTGACTTTC.

This clonotype has a handful of counts. The V and J genes are TRBV12-3 or TRBV12-4 and TRBJ2-1; 10 nucleotides match TRBD2. J gave up 7 bases and V 3 bases, and 3 bases lay outside the gene matches. CDR3 length equals 14 residues. The CDR3 nucleotides are TGTGCCAGCAGTTTCAGCGGGAGGGGAAATGAGCAGTTCTTC. This encodes CASSFSGRGNEQFF.